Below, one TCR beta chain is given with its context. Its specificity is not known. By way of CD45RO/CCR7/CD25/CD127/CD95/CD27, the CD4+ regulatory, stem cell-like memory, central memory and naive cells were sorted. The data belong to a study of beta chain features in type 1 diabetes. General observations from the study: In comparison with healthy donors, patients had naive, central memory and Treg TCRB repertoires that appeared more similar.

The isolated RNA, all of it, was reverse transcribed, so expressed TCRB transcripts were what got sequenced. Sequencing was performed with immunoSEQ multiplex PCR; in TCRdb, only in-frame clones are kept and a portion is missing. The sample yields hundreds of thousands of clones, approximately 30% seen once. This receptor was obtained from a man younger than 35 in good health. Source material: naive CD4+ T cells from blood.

The CDR3 DNA reads as TGTGCCAGCAGCTTACAGGCTACCTCCCACTACGAGCAGTACTTC. It translates to CASSLQATSHYEQYF. The chain combines TRBV7-2 with TRBJ2-7; D call uncertain. CDR3 length: 15 amino acids. The germline V gene encodes CDR1 SGHTA and CDR2 FQGNSA. Trimming took 2 bases from V and 3 from J, leaving 14 bases between them. The variable domain in full, with the rest retrieved from reference TRBV7-2 and TRBJ2-7, is GAGVSQSPSNKVTEKGKDVELRCDPISGHTALYWYRQSLGQGLEFLIYFQGNSAPDKSGLPSDRFSAERTGGSVSTLTIQRTQQEDSAVYLCASSLQATSHYEQYFGPGTRLTVT.